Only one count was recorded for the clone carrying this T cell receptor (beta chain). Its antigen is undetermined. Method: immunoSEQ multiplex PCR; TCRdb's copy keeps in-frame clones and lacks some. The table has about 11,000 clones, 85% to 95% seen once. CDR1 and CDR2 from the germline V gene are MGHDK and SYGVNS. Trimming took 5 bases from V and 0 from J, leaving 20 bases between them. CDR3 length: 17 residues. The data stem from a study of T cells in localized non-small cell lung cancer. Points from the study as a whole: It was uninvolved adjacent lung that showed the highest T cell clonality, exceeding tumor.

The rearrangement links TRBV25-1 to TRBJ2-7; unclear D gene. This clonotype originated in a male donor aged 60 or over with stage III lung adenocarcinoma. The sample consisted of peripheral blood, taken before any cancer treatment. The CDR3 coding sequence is TGTGCCAGCAGTTTCCCCCCCCCGGGCGGCCGCTCCTACGAGCAGTACTTC. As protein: CASSFPPPGGRSYEQYF.